The 29 T cell receptor beta chains in this list originate from one sample, sequenced in a study of T cells in women clearing cervical HPV infection. The assay was immunoSEQ multiplex PCR, and TCRdb's table has in-frame clones only and misses some. The sample features tens of thousands of clones, with 1.2% in its top ten. The sequenced sample was blood buffy coat. The receptors come from a woman aged 18 to 69 with a cervical HPV16 infection that either progressed to CIN3+ or cleared (not recorded which).

The chain's CDR3 is CSARSRLAGGYEQFF. The covered CDR3 bases are TGCAGTGCTAGATCTCGACTAGCGGGAGGGTATGAG. V and J are TRBV20-1 and TRBJ2-1; TRBD2 agrees at 14 bases. Read sequence stops 3 residues before the CDR3 end, and the germline J gene provides the missing end. V lost 2 bases, J lost 8 bases, and 5 bases stayed unmatched. The CDR3 length is 15 residues. Germline V gene lookup returns CDR1 DFQATT and CDR2 SNEGSKA (reference sequence).

As regards this clone: Read sequence stops 3 residues before the CDR3 end, and the germline J gene provides the missing end. The V and J genes are TRBV30 and TRBJ2-3; TRBD1 might be the D (6 bases). The CDR3 has 15 amino acids. Looked up from germline, CDR1 is GTSNPN and CDR2 is SVGIG (reference sequence). Trimming left V 2 bases short and J 6 bases short, with 18 bases between. This CDR3 reads CAWSLTGNKGDTQYF. The part of the CDR3 DNA that was read is TGTGCCTGGAGTCTTACAGGGAACAAGGGGGATACG.

As for this clone: The read ends 3 residues shy of where the CDR3 ends; the end is completed using the germline J gene. The chain joins TRBV5-4 to TRBJ2-5; a weak D match, TRBD2 (6 bases). CDR1 and CDR2 from the germline V gene are SGHNT and YYREEE (reference sequence). The CDR3 spans 12 residues. The V end lost 7 bases, the J end lost 4 bases, and 11 bases lay between the germline ends. The DNA read from the CDR3 is TGTGCCAGCCGAGGGACTTCAGAGACC. Its translation is CASRGTSET. The entire CDR3 is CASRGTSETQYF.

Note on this clone: Read data end 3 residues before the CDR3 end; the end is taken from the germline J gene. The rearrangement links TRBV5-4 to TRBJ2-1, with D unclear. The germline V and J ends were trimmed by 6 bases and 0 bases, with 13 bases remaining between them. Germline V gives CDR1 SGHNT, CDR2 YYREEE (reference sequence). This CDR3 has 15 amino acids. Partial CDR3 DNA: TGTGCCAGCAACCTCGCACCCAGCTCCTACAATGAG. It specifies CASNLAPSSYNE. In full, the CDR3 is CASNLAPSSYNEQFF.

Concerning this clone itself: The DNA ends 3 residues before the CDR3 does, and the rest of the CDR3 is filled in from the germline J gene. This rearrangement joins TRBV5-6 to TRBJ1-3; tentative D call: TRBD1 (5 bases). The CDR3 contains 14 residues. Trimming stripped 3 bases from V and 1 base from J, with 8 bases between. Germline-derived CDR1 and CDR2 are SGHDT and YYEEEE. The part of the CDR3 DNA that was read is TGTGCCAGCAGCTACGACAGATCTGGAAACACC. It codes for CASSYDRSGNT. The full CDR3 sequence reads CASSYDRSGNTIYF.

Worth noting for this clone: Read data end 3 residues before the CDR3 end; the end is taken from the germline J gene. The chain couples TRBV5-5 to TRBJ2-3; no firm D call. The V end lost 2 bases, the J end lost 0 bases, and 10 bases lay between the germline ends. Germline V gene lookup returns CDR1 SGHKS and CDR2 YYEKEE (reference sequence). CDR3 size: 15 residues. The DNA read from the CDR3 is TGTGCCAGCAGCTTCGGGTCCCGAAGCACAGATACG. Its protein product is CASSFGSRSTDT. The whole CDR3 sequence reads CASSFGSRSTDTQYF.

Worth noting for this clone: The read stops 3 residues short of the end of the CDR3; the missing end is completed from the germline J gene. The V call is TRBV7-8, the J call TRBJ2-1; D not certain. The CDR3 runs to 15 residues. Trimming took 5 bases from V and 0 from J, leaving 11 bases between them. Germline V gives CDR1 SGHVS, CDR2 FQNEAQ. CDR3 DNA, as far as it was read: TGTGCCAGCAGCCATCGATTTAGCTCCTACAATGAG. Protein: CASSHRFSSYNE. The complete CDR3 sequence is CASSHRFSSYNEQFF.

In regard to this clone: From the germline J gene comes the end of the CDR3, since the read stops 3 residues before it. V usage is TRBV5-1 and J usage is TRBJ2-7; 7 bases line up with TRBD1. Per germline, CDR1 SGHRS and CDR2 YFSETQ. V dropped 5 bases and J dropped 0; count of bases not matched to a gene: 5. CDR3 length: 14 amino acids. The DNA read from the CDR3 is TGCGCCAGCAGACCGACAGGGACCTCCTACGAG. It codes for CASRPTGTSYE. The complete CDR3 reads CASRPTGTSYEQYF. Variable domain in full (rest from reference TRBV5-1 and TRBJ2-7): KAGVTQTPRYLIKTRGQQVTLSCSPISGHRSVSWYQQTPGQGLQFLFEYFSETQRNKGNFPGRFSGRQFSNSRSEMNVSTLELGDSALYLCASRPTGTSYEQYFGPGTRLTVT.

CDR3 amino acids: CASSEGVSWGTVIAEQYF. The DNA read from the CDR3 is TGTGCCAGCAGTGAAGGCGTTAGTTGGGGGACAGTCATCGCCGAG. The chain has TRBV6-1 and TRBJ2-7; TRBD1 matches 7 bases. Read sequence stops 3 residues before the CDR3 end, and the germline J gene provides the missing end. The CDR3 covers 18 residues. J gave up 6 bases and V 1 base, and 18 bases lay outside the gene matches. In germline, CDR1 is MNHNS, CDR2 SASEGT.

A word on this clone: With the read ending 3 residues before the CDR3 end, the germline J gene is used to fill in that end. The chain combines TRBV20-1 with TRBJ2-3; 9 bases align to TRBD1. The CDR3 has 19 amino acids. In germline, CDR1 is DFQATT, CDR2 SNEGSKA (reference sequence). V was pared by 0 bases and J by 4 bases, with 17 bases of the junction left unmatched. Partial CDR3 DNA: TGCAGTGCTAGAGATCCATTCAAAACTACAGGGGGCGCCCCAGATACG. Encoded protein: CSARDPFKTTGGAPDT. The CDR3 in full is CSARDPFKTTGGAPDTQYF.

Of note for this clone: From the germline J gene comes the end of the CDR3, since the read stops 3 residues before it. The chain couples TRBV7-6 to TRBJ2-2; tentatively, D is TRBD2 (5 bases). Per germline, CDR1 SGHVS and CDR2 FNYEAQ. This CDR3 comprises 14 residues. CDR3 DNA, as far as it was read: TGTGCCAGCAGCTCCAGCGGATTTAATGAAAAG. It codes for CASSSSGFNEK. The full CDR3 sequence reads CASSSSGFNEKLFF.

With regard to this clone: Coverage ceases 3 residues before the CDR3 finishes, and the germline J gene fills in the end. The chain couples TRBV18 to TRBJ2-5; TRBD1 might be the D (5 bases). The CDR3 consists of 13 residues. Germline assignment: CDR1 KGHSH and CDR2 LQKENI. Between the trimmed V and J ends, which lost 4 bases and 7 bases, there was a span of 13 bases. The CDR3 bases that were read are TGTGCCAGCTCACTTACAGTAAGGGGGACC. Translation: CASSLTVRGT. The complete CDR3 sequence is CASSLTVRGTQYF.

In regard to this clone: The missing CDR3 end, 3 residues past where the read stops, is filled in from the germline J gene. The chain employs TRBV5-1 and TRBJ2-5; tentative D call: TRBD2 (7 bases). The germline V and J ends were trimmed by 3 bases and 1 base, with 19 bases remaining between them. Per the germline V gene, CDR1 is SGHRS and CDR2 is YFSETQ. The CDR3 sequence is 17 residues long. CDR3: CASSSAGRTAAQETQYF. CDR3 bases read: TGCGCCAGCAGCTCTGCCGGGAGGACAGCGGCCCAAGAGACC.

A word on this clone: The CDR3 is cut off 3 residues early in the read; its end comes from the germline J gene. This chain joins TRBV19 and TRBJ2-5, with 11 bases identical to TRBD2. CDR3 length: 15 amino acids. With 5 bases clipped from V and 4 bases from J, the junction kept 6 bases outside the gene matches. Looked up from germline, CDR1 is LNHDA and CDR2 is SQIVND (reference sequence). CDR3 region: CASSYGLAGRETQYF. CDR3 DNA, as far as it was read: TGTGCCAGTAGTTACGGACTAGCGGGTAGAGAGACC. The variable domain in full, with the rest retrieved from reference TRBV19 and TRBJ2-5, is DGGITQSPKYLFRKEGQNVTLSCEQNLNHDAMYWYRQDPGQGLRLIYYSQIVNDFQKGDIAEGYSVSREKKESFPLTVTSAQKNPTAFYLCASSYGLAGRETQYFGPGTRLLVL.

Turning to this clone: The sequenced fragment ends 3 residues before the CDR3 boundary, so the rest is inferred from the germline J gene. The chain employs TRBV18 and TRBJ2-5; 8 bases match TRBD2. CDR3 length: 15 residues. The V and J ends lost 2 bases and 6 bases, in that order; junction bases with no gene match: 8. Germline V gene data show CDR1 as KGHSH and CDR2 as LQKENI. The CDR3 is CASSPGAGLVKTQYF. The sequenced part of the CDR3 DNA is TGTGCCAGCTCACCAGGAGCGGGACTAGTTAAGACC.

Points on this clone: Coverage ceases 3 residues before the CDR3 finishes, and the germline J gene fills in the end. The rearrangement joins TRBV4-2 to TRBJ1-4, with D possibly being TRBD1 (5 bases). This CDR3 region has 18 residues. V was trimmed by 1 base and J by 2 bases, leaving 17 bases between them. Germline CDR1 and CDR2: LGHNA and YNFKEQ. The part of the CDR3 DNA that was read is TGTGCCAGCAGCCAAGTAGTAGTCCAGGGCCTCACTAATGAAAAA. It specifies CASSQVVVQGLTNEK. The full CDR3 sequence reads CASSQVVVQGLTNEKLFF.

With respect to this clone: The sequence runs out 3 residues before the end of the CDR3; the remainder is reconstructed from the germline J gene. This chain joins TRBV29-1 and TRBJ2-3; 9 bases are shared with TRBD1. There are 11 residues in the CDR3. Germline V CDR1 and CDR2: SQVTM, ANQGSEA. V lost 5 bases and J lost 8; bases outside the gene matches: 2. The CDR3 DNA, read in part, is TGCAGCGTTCCGGACAGGGGTACG. Translation: CSVPDRGT. The CDR3 in full is CSVPDRGTQYF.

As for this clone: The observed sequence ends 3 residues before the CDR3 terminus, with the missing tail filled in from the germline J gene. The chain employs TRBV6-4 and TRBJ1-2, with a possible D match to TRBD1 (5 bases). The CDR3 contains 14 residues. V shed 6 bases and J shed 0 bases, with 11 bases lying between them. Germline-derived CDR1 and CDR2 are MRHNA and SNTAGT. CDR3 sequence reads: CASRETEANYGYTF. The DNA read from the CDR3 is TGTGCCAGCAGAGAGACAGAAGCTAACTATGGC.

Regarding this clone: Read data end 3 residues before the CDR3 end; the end is taken from the germline J gene. The chain links TRBV2 to TRBJ1-2; 7 positions match TRBD1. The CDR3 is 14 amino acids. Germline V gene data show CDR1 as SNHLY and CDR2 as FYNNEI. J lost 6 bases, V lost 7 bases, and 11 bases had no gene match. The sequenced part of the CDR3 DNA is TGTGCCAGCACCAGACAGGGCTTTACCGATGGC. It codes for CASTRQGFTDG. The entire CDR3 protein is CASTRQGFTDGYTF.

About this clone itself: The CDR3 goes on 3 residues after the read ends, and that part is filled in from the germline J gene. The chain joins TRBV20-1 to TRBJ1-3; a possible D gene is TRBD1 (5 bases). Germline assignment: CDR1 DFQATT and CDR2 SNEGSKA (reference sequence). V dropped 1 base and J dropped 0 bases, with 7 bases sitting between them. This CDR3 region has 14 residues. The CDR3 bases that were read are TGCAGTGCTAGAGGCGGGGGCTCTGGAAACACC. This codes for CSARGGGSGNT. The complete CDR3 protein is CSARGGGSGNTIYF.

Worth noting for this clone: The CDR3 end falls 3 residues outside the read, so it is completed with the germline J gene. The V and J genes are TRBV29-1 and TRBJ2-1, with TRBD2 matching over 7 bases. Germline V gene data show CDR1 as SQVTM and CDR2 as ANQGSEA. The CDR3 is made up of 13 amino acids. With V trimmed by 8 bases and J by 5 bases, 9 bases remained unmatched. CDR3 bases read: TGCAGCTCCAGGAGCGGGGTGAACAATGAG. It codes for CSSRSGVNNE. The CDR3, in full, reads CSSRSGVNNEQFF.

Remarks on this clone: The read stops 3 residues short of the end of the CDR3; the missing end is completed from the germline J gene. V is TRBV5-1 and J is TRBJ2-6; unclear D gene. The germline V gene encodes CDR1 SGHRS and CDR2 YFSETQ. Trimming left V 6 bases short and J 0 bases short, with 7 bases between. The CDR3 is 14 amino acids. CDR3 bases read: TGCGCCAGCAATTACGGCTCTGGGGCCAACGTC. Protein sequence: CASNYGSGANV. The full CDR3 is CASNYGSGANVLTF.

In regard to this clone: The sequence runs out 3 residues before the end of the CDR3; the remainder is reconstructed from the germline J gene. V and J are TRBV5-6 and TRBJ1-2, with a possible D match to TRBD1 (6 bases). CDR3 length: 14 residues. Per the germline V gene, CDR1 is SGHDT and CDR2 is YYEEEE. The chain's CDR3 is CASSLTDRPSSYTF. Incomplete CDR3 DNA: TGTGCCAGCAGCCTCACAGACAGGCCCAGTAGC.

In the case of this clone: Read sequence stops 3 residues before the CDR3 end, and the germline J gene provides the missing end. The chain is built from TRBV9 and TRBJ2-4; D could derive from TRBD1 or TRBD2 (6 bases each). Germline V lookup: CDR1 SGDLS, CDR2 YYNGEE. The CDR3 is made up of 17 amino acids. V was shortened by 1 base and J by 5 bases, with 19 bases between the two germline ends. The covered CDR3 bases are TGTGCCAGCAGCGTAAAGGTGGGGGCCGGGAGTGAAAACATT. It yields the protein CASSVKVGAGSENI. The CDR3 as a whole reads CASSVKVGAGSENIQYF.

As concerns this clone: The read falls 3 residues short of the CDR3 end, and the missing part is taken from the germline J gene. V usage is TRBV11-3 and J usage is TRBJ2-2, with a possible D match to TRBD2 (5 bases). This CDR3 comprises 12 residues. In germline, CDR1 is SGHNT, CDR2 YENEEA. Trimming shortened V by 5 bases and J by 6 bases, and 7 bases separated the two germline ends. The sequenced part of the CDR3 DNA is TGTGCCAGCAGCCGAGGGCCCGGGGAG. This sequence encodes CASSRGPGE. The full-length CDR3 reads as CASSRGPGELFF.

A note on this clone: The read terminates 3 residues ahead of where the CDR3 ends, so the germline J gene completes it. This chain joins TRBV19 and TRBJ2-7; 12 nucleotides line up with TRBD2. The V gene end was trimmed by 5 bases and the J gene end by 2 bases; junction bases not matched to a gene: 10. This CDR3 comprises 17 residues. Per germline, CDR1 LNHDA and CDR2 SQIVND (reference sequence). CDR3 DNA, as far as it was read: TGTGCCAGTAGTTCCGGGACTAGCGGGTCTGTAACCTACGAG. As protein: CASSSGTSGSVTYE. The full CDR3 protein is CASSSGTSGSVTYEQYF.

Concerning this clone itself: The read ends 3 residues shy of where the CDR3 ends; the end is completed using the germline J gene. The V call is TRBV5-6, the J call TRBJ2-3, with a possible D match to TRBD2 (5 bases). The CDR3 covers 12 residues. Germline V gene lookup returns CDR1 SGHDT and CDR2 YYEEEE. The part of the CDR3 DNA that was read is TGTGCCAGCAGCTTCACCGGGGAGACG. Translated: CASSFTGET. The CDR3 as a whole reads CASSFTGETQYF. Supplemented by reference TRBV5-6 and TRBJ2-3, the full variable domain reads DAGVTQSPTHLIKTRGQQVTLRCSPKSGHDTVSWYQQALGQGPQFIFQYYEEEERQRGNFPDRFSGHQFPNYSSELNVNALLLGDSALYLCASSFTGETQYFGPGTRLTVL.

The DNA read from the CDR3 is TGTGCCAGCACCCTACCTGGGGGCGCGAACACCGGGGAG. Its translation: CASTLPGGANTGE. The complete CDR3 protein is CASTLPGGANTGELFF. The chain has TRBV28 and TRBJ2-2; a possible D gene is TRBD1 (6 bases). The sequenced fragment ends 3 residues before the CDR3 boundary, so the rest is inferred from the germline J gene. The germline CDR1 and CDR2 sequences are MDHEN and SYDVKM. The CDR3 sequence is 16 residues long. V was pared by 7 bases and J by 0 bases, with 15 bases between.

A word on this clone: The read terminates 3 residues before the CDR3 end, so the remaining end is supplied by the germline J gene. J is TRBJ2-5 and V is TRBV20-1; 14 bases line up with TRBD2. The J segment lost 1 base and the V segment lost 6 bases, leaving 4 bases of the junction unmatched. The CDR3 sequence is 15 residues long. Germline V gene data show CDR1 as DFQATT and CDR2 as SNEGSKA (reference sequence). The covered CDR3 bases are TGCAGTGCCCAGGGACTAGCGGGGGTCCAAGAGACC. Encoded protein: CSAQGLAGVQET. The CDR3 in full is CSAQGLAGVQETQYF.